These 11 T cell receptor beta chains were sequenced from one sample in a study of blood T cell repertoires in COVID-19. Here immunoSEQ multiplex PCR was the method, and the copy in TCRdb shows in-frame clones only, minus some. The table shows about 180,000 clones, with just over 85% occurring only once. Specimen: PBMCs or T cells enriched from blood (not recorded which). The source is a woman aged 18-29 years who had recovered from COVID-19.

The chain joins TRBV13 to TRBJ1-1; D gene ambiguous. The CDR3 contains 14 residues. Germline loops: CDR1 PRHDT, CDR2 FYEKMQ (reference sequence). The V end lost 1 base, the J end lost 0 bases, and 6 bases lay between the germline ends. CDR3 region: CASSLAHLNTEAFF. The CDR3 coding sequence is TGTGCCAGCAGCTTAGCACACCTGAACACTGAAGCTTTCTTT.

The chain is built from TRBV4-3 and TRBJ1-1; D call uncertain. The CDR3 has 14 residues. Germline V gives CDR1 LGHNA, CDR2 YSLEER. The V gene lost 7 bases and the J gene lost 2 bases, with 14 bases spanning the gap. The CDR3, as DNA: TGCGCCAGCAAGAACAGAGACATAAACACTGAAGCTTTCTTT. Translated: CASKNRDINTEAFF.

The V call is TRBV4-2, the J call TRBJ2-2; 8 bases match TRBD1. Per germline, CDR1 LGHNA and CDR2 YNFKEQ. CDR3 length equals 16 residues. V shed 3 bases, J shed 4 bases, and the junction held 7 bases outside the gene matches. CDR3 coding DNA: TGTGCCAGCAGCCAGGGAGACAGGGGAGGCACCGGGGAGCTGTTTTTT. Translated: CASSQGDRGGTGELFF.

The V and J genes are TRBV4-1 and TRBJ1-5, with 7 positions matching TRBD1. Per the germline V gene, CDR1 is MGHRA and CDR2 is YSYEKL. The V gene end was trimmed by 2 bases and the J gene end by 3 bases; junction bases not matched to a gene: 7. There are 16 residues in the CDR3. In DNA form, the CDR3 reads TGCGCCAGCAGCCAACCACAGGGGCGACCCAATCAGCCCCAGCATTTT. Translating gives CASSQPQGRPNQPQHF.

V is TRBV10-3 and J is TRBJ2-3, with a weak D call TRBD2 (6 bases). This CDR3 region has 13 residues. The V gene lost 2 bases and the J gene lost 3 bases, with 6 bases spanning the gap. Germline V lookup: CDR1 ENHRY, CDR2 SYGVKD. The CDR3 sequence is CAISERETDTQYF. The CDR3 DNA reads as TGTGCCATCAGTGAGCGGGAGACAGATACGCAGTATTTT.

J is TRBJ1-1 and V is TRBV10-2; 11 bases are shared with TRBD1. CDR3 length: 14 residues. V shed 7 bases, J shed 6 bases, and the junction held 7 bases outside the gene matches. CDR1 is WSHSY, CDR2 SAAADI, per germline. The DNA for the CDR3 is TGCGCCAGCACCGGACAGGGGGCGAGGGCTGAAGCTTTCTTT. It translates to CASTGQGARAEAFF.

V usage is TRBV27 and J usage is TRBJ1-1; a possible D gene is TRBD1 (5 bases). The V end was cut by 2 bases, the J end by 0 bases, with 13 bases between. This CDR3 contains 16 residues. The germline V gene encodes CDR1 MNHEY and CDR2 SMNVEV (reference sequence). This chain's CDR3 is CASSLLQGGMNTEAFF. In nucleotides, the CDR3 is TGTGCCAGCAGTTTACTGCAGGGCGGGATGAACACTGAAGCTTTCTTT.

The rearrangement uses TRBV7-8 and TRBJ2-7; the D gene is possibly TRBD1 (5 bases). The CDR3 consists of 16 residues. CDR1 is SGHVS and CDR2 is FQNEAQ in the germline V gene. The V end was cut by 5 bases, the J end by 2 bases, with 19 bases between. The CDR3 nucleotides are TGTGCCAGCAGCCCTAAGGGCAGGGTGGGCCCCTACGAGCAGTACTTC. It is translated as CASSPKGRVGPYEQYF.

This chain joins TRBV12-3 or TRBV12-4 and TRBJ1-1; D not resolved. Trimming stripped 3 bases from V and 12 bases from J, with 8 bases between. CDR3 length equals 10 residues. The CDR3 coding sequence is TGTGCCAGCAGTTTCACAGATCCTTTCTTT. Its protein product is CASSFTDPFF.

The J gene is TRBJ2-3, the V gene TRBV2, with 10 bases that match TRBD2. CDR3 length: 15 residues. The V and J ends lost 4 bases and 4 bases, in that order; junction bases with no gene match: 5. The germline V gene encodes CDR1 SNHLY and CDR2 FYNNEI. This CDR3 reads CASSAASGSPDTQYF. CDR3 nucleotide sequence: TGTGCCAGCAGTGCGGCTAGCGGGAGCCCAGATACGCAGTATTTT.

This clone was observed a handful of times. The rearrangement joins TRBV27 to TRBJ1-2, with 9 nucleotides matching TRBD1. The CDR3 sequence is 15 residues long. Unmatched junction bases numbered 11, after V lost 5 bases and J lost 7 bases. From germline, CDR1 is MNHEY and CDR2 SMNVEV (reference sequence). CDR3 amino acids: CASSPRIDRGAGYTF. CDR3 in DNA: TGTGCCAGCAGTCCTAGAATCGACAGGGGGGCTGGCTACACCTTC.